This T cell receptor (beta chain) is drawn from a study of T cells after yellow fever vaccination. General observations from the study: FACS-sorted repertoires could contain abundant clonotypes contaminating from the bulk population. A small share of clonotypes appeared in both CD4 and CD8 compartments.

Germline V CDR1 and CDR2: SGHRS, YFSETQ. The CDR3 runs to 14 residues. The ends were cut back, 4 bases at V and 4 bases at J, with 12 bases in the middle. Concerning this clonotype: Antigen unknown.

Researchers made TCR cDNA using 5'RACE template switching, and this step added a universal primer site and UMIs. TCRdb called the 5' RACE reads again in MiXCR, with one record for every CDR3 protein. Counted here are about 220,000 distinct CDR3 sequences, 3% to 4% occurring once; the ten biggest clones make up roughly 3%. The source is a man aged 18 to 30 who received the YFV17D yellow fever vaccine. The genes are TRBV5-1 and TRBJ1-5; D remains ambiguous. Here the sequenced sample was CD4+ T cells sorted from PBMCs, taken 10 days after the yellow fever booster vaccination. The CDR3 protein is CASSLYGINQPQHF. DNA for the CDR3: TGCGCCAGCAGCCTGTACGGGATAAATCAGCCCCAGCATTTT. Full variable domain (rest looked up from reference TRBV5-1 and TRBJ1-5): KAGVTQTPRYLIKTRGQQVTLSCSPISGHRSVSWYQQTPGQGLQFLFEYFSETQRNKGNFPGRFSGRQFSNSRSEMNVSTLELGDSALYLCASSLYGINQPQHFGDGTRLSIL.